Listed below are T cell receptor beta chains from one sample, sequenced in a study of cytomegalovirus exposure and HLA in healthy donors. Data came from immunoSEQ multiplex PCR; TCRdb stores just in-frame clones and leaves some out. The sample holds around 150,000 clones, roughly three quarters seen once. The specimen sequenced was PBMCs. These receptors came from a man between 18 and 35 years old in good health and CMV-seropositive. Each CDR3 is given with its conserved first and last residue. The order of the fields is clone size, V gene, J gene, D gene, CDR3 DNA, CDR3 protein. D genes are given only for firm matches. Clone size is shown for a subset of rows, as once, few, many or a class of expanded clone.

.	TRBV30	TRBJ2-1	.	TGTGCCTGGAGTTCCCCATTCAGGGAGCAGTTCTTC	CAWSSPFREQFF
.	TRBV13	TRBJ1-2	.	TGTGCCAGCAGCAATCCACAGATCTATGGCTACACCTTC	CASSNPQIYGYTF
.	TRBV19	TRBJ2-2	TRBD2	TGTGCCAGTAGTATTGCGGGGGTGAGGACCGGGGAGCTGTTTTTT	CASSIAGVRTGELFF
.	TRBV27	TRBJ2-6	.	TGTGCCAGCAGTCCCAGGTTACGGGCCAACGTCCTGACTTTC	CASSPRLRANVLTF
.	TRBV5-4	TRBJ1-3	TRBD1	TGTGCCAGCAGCCTGGACAGGGTCTCTGGAAACACCATATATTTT	CASSLDRVSGNTIYF
few	TRBV4-2	TRBJ1-1	.	TGTGCCAGCAGCCAAGCGGGTGTCCAAACGTTGAGTACTGAAGCTTTCTTT	CASSQAGVQTLSTEAFF
.	TRBV7-2	TRBJ1-2	.	TGTGCCAGCAGCTTAGTTCCAGATTCCTATGGCTACACCTTC	CASSLVPDSYGYTF
few	TRBV27	TRBJ2-1	.	TGTGCCAGCAGTTTAAAGCGGGCCTACAATGAGCAGTTCTTC	CASSLKRAYNEQFF
once	TRBV5-1	TRBJ1-4	TRBD1	TGCGCCAGCAGCATTGCGGGGACAGCTCTTTCAACTAATGAAAAACTGTTTTTT	CASSIAGTALSTNEKLFF
.	TRBV7-7	TRBJ2-2	.	TGTGCTAGCAGCTCTACCAGGGACTCCACCGGGGAGCTGTTTTTT	CASSSTRDSTGELFF
.	TRBV7-3	TRBJ1-2	.	TGTGCCAGCAGCTTAACGGTGGGGGGGGACTATGGCTACACCTTC	CASSLTVGGDYGYTF
few	TRBV10-3	TRBJ2-6	TRBD1	TGTGCCATCACTCCGGGACAGGGGTCTGGGGCCAACGTCCTGACTTTC	CAITPGQGSGANVLTF
.	TRBV20-1	TRBJ2-1	.	TGCAGTGCTAGAGAAGAACGGGAGCAGTTCTTC	CSAREEREQFF
.	TRBV6-5	TRBJ2-3	.	TGTGCCAGCACGCGGGGCCAGACAGATACGCAGTATTTT	CASTRGQTDTQYF
few	TRBV5-4	TRBJ2-3	.	TGTGCCAGCAGCTTGGCCCCGTTAAGCACAGATACGCAGTATTTT	CASSLAPLSTDTQYF
once	TRBV6-6	TRBJ1-3	.	TGTGCCAGCAGATCGGAAGGGGTTTTTTCTGGAAACACCATATATTTT	CASRSEGVFSGNTIYF
.	TRBV7-7	TRBJ2-3	TRBD2	TGTGCTAGCAGCCCGGGACTAGCGGGGTCAGATACGCAGTATTTT	CASSPGLAGSDTQYF
once	TRBV6-1	TRBJ2-5	.	TGTGCCAGCAGTGAATTACAGGGCGGGCGAGAGACCCAGTACTTC	CASSELQGGRETQYF
few	TRBV5-1	TRBJ1-2	TRBD1	TGCGCCAGCAGCTTGGAAGCAGGACAGGGAAACTATGGCTACACCTTC	CASSLEAGQGNYGYTF
.	TRBV7-6	TRBJ1-2	TRBD1	TGTGCCAGCAGCTTAGACGGGACAGCCCATTCTTATGGCTACACCTTC	CASSLDGTAHSYGYTF
.	TRBV5-4	TRBJ2-5	.	TGTGCCAGCAGCGCCGGACTGCCGTCCGGGACCCAGTACTTC	CASSAGLPSGTQYF
.	TRBV5-1	TRBJ2-5	.	TGCGCCAGCAGGTCAGGGGCGACTGGAGAGACCCAGTACTTC	CASRSGATGETQYF
few	TRBV30	TRBJ1-1	.	TGTGCCTGGAGTAGGGAGGGAGGGAACACTGAAGCTTTCTTT	CAWSREGGNTEAFF
.	TRBV12-1	TRBJ1-6	.	TGTGCCAGCAGCAAGCCGGGACACCTAAAAGATCCCTATAATTCACCCCTCCACTTT	CASSKPGHLKDPYNSPLHF
.	TRBV27	TRBJ2-3	TRBD1	TGTGCCAGCAGTTTAGGAGGGACAGGGGACGCAGATACGCAGTATTTT	CASSLGGTGDADTQYF
.	TRBV6-1	TRBJ1-1	.	TGTGCCAGCAGTGAAGCGTTGGGCAGTCTGAACACTGAAGCTTTCTTT	CASSEALGSLNTEAFF
.	TRBV28	TRBJ1-5	.	TGTGCCAGCAGTTTATATGGGGGCCGACAGCCCCAGCATTTT	CASSLYGGRQPQHF
.	TRBV30	TRBJ2-3	TRBD2	TGTGCCTGGAGTGTGTGGGCTAGCGGGGGCGGAGATACGCAGTATTTT	CAWSVWASGGGDTQYF
.	TRBV28	TRBJ1-1	.	TGTGCCAGCGTTGGGCCGGTGGGGGGCACTGAAGCTTTCTTT	CASVGPVGGTEAFF
.	TRBV7-9	TRBJ1-4	TRBD1	TGTGCCAGCAGCTTGATGGGGACAGGGAATGAAAAACTGTTTTTT	CASSLMGTGNEKLFF
.	TRBV5-8	TRBJ2-1	TRBD1	TGTGCCAGCAGCTTACAGGGGGCGTCCTACAATGAGCAGTTCTTC	CASSLQGASYNEQFF
.	TRBV28	TRBJ1-2	.	TGTGCCAGCAGTTTGGGGAGGACATCGACCTATGGCTACACCTTC	CASSLGRTSTYGYTF
few	TRBV5-1	TRBJ2-3	TRBD2	TGCGCCAGCAGCTGGACCGGGACTAGCGGGACCCTACTCCTCACAGATACGCAGTATTTT	CASSWTGTSGTLLLTDTQYF
once	TRBV11-2	TRBJ2-3	TRBD2	TGTGCCAGCAGCTTAGCTGGCGGGAGTAGAGATACGCAGTATTTT	CASSLAGGSRDTQYF
few	TRBV9	TRBJ2-3	.	TGTGCCAGCAGCCTGCACCTAGCAGATACGCAGTATTTT	CASSLHLADTQYF
few	TRBV5-5	TRBJ2-1	TRBD1	TGTGCCAGCAGCTACGCCGGACAGGGGTACAATGAGCAGTTCTTC	CASSYAGQGYNEQFF
.	TRBV11-2	TRBJ1-2	.	TGTGCCAGCAGCTTAGGCACGTTAACAGGGCTTTACTATGGCTACACCTTC	CASSLGTLTGLYYGYTF
.	TRBV6-5	TRBJ1-3	TRBD1	TGTGCCAGCAGGCCACAGGGGTACTCTGGAAACACCATATATTTT	CASRPQGYSGNTIYF
.	TRBV7-8	TRBJ2-3	TRBD2	TGTGCCAGCACCTTAGGAGGGAGCGGGAGCTTAGATACGCAGTATTTT	CASTLGGSGSLDTQYF
once	TRBV6-6	TRBJ1-5	TRBD1	TGTGCCAGCAGGAGACAGGGGGATGGCAATCAGCCCCAGCATTTT	CASRRQGDGNQPQHF
.	TRBV5-1	TRBJ2-5	TRBD1	TGCGCCAGCACCATGACAGGGGGAAGCCAAGAGACCCAGTACTTC	CASTMTGGSQETQYF
.	TRBV4-2	TRBJ1-1	.	TGTGCCAGCAGCGTAAACAGGGCGAACACTGAAGCTTTCTTT	CASSVNRANTEAFF
.	TRBV11-2	TRBJ1-1	.	TGTGCCAGCACCGTCTTATCGAACACTGAAGCTTTCTTT	CASTVLSNTEAFF
.	TRBV14	TRBJ1-1	.	TGTGCCAGCAGCTATATGTTGAACACTGAAGCTTTCTTT	CASSYMLNTEAFF
once	TRBV15	TRBJ1-1	TRBD1	TGTGCCACCAGCAGACCCCCGGGACAGGGAACATTTCTGGCTTTCTTT	CATSRPPGQGTFLAFF
.	TRBV29-1	TRBJ1-3	.	TGCAGCGTTTGGAAGGACTCCTCTGGAAACACCATATATTTT	CSVWKDSSGNTIYF
few	TRBV15	TRBJ2-1	TRBD1	TGTGCCACCAGCAGAGATGAAGGGGACAGGAGGGTTACGCAGTTCTTC	CATSRDEGDRRVTQFF
.	TRBV6-1	TRBJ1-2	TRBD1	TGTGCCAGCAGTGAAGAGGGGACAGGGGGCTATGGCTACACCTTC	CASSEEGTGGYGYTF
.	TRBV2	TRBJ1-5	TRBD1	TGTGCCAGCAGTACCGGGACAGGGTATAGCCAGCCCCAGCATTTT	CASSTGTGYSQPQHF
few	TRBV5-1	TRBJ2-4	TRBD1	TGCGCCAGCAGCCGTCACCGGGACAGGGGTCCGCTAGCCAAAAACATTCAGTACTTC	CASSRHRDRGPLAKNIQYF
.	TRBV5-1	TRBJ1-6	TRBD1	TGCGCCAGCAGCTTGTTGGGACAGAGTAATTCACCCCTCCACTTT	CASSLLGQSNSPLHF
.	TRBV6-4	TRBJ2-1	TRBD2	TGTGCCAGCAGTGAACAGCGGGAGAATGAGCAGTTCTTC	CASSEQRENEQFF
.	TRBV5-1	TRBJ1-1	.	TGCGCCAGCAGCTTGGAAACCTTATTAACAACTGAAGCTTTCTTT	CASSLETLLTTEAFF
.	TRBV29-1	TRBJ2-3	.	TGCAGCGCCCAGCGACAGACATTATACACAGATACGCAGTATTTT	CSAQRQTLYTDTQYF
.	TRBV5-1	TRBJ1-1	TRBD1	TGCGCCAGCAGCGGGACAGGGGGCAGTACTGAAGCTTTCTTT	CASSGTGGSTEAFF
once	TRBV10-2	TRBJ2-6	TRBD1	TGCGCCAGCAGTGGGCAGGACAGGAGGCGAGGGGCCAACGTCCTGACTTTC	CASSGQDRRRGANVLTF
.	TRBV12-5	TRBJ1-5	.	TGTGCTAGTGCCCGGACAGAGAATAGCAATCAGCCCCAGCATTTT	CASARTENSNQPQHF
.	TRBV19	TRBJ1-4	.	TGTGCCAGTAGAGGAGGGAATGAAAAACTGTTTTTT	CASRGGNEKLFF
.	TRBV21-1	TRBJ1-2	.	TGTGCCAGCAGGACATGTGGCTACACCTTC	CASRTCGYTF